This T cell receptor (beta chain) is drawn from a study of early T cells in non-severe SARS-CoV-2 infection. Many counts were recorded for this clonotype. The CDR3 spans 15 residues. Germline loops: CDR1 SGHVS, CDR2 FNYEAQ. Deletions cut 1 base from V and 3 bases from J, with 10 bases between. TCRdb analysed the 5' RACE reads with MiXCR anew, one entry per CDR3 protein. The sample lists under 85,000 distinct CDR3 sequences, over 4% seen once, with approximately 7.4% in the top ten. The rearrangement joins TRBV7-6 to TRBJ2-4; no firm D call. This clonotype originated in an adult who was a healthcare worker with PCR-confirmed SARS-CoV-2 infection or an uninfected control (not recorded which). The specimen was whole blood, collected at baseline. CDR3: CASSLGGRFKNIQYF. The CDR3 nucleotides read TGTGCCAGCAGCTTAGGCGGAAGGTTCAAAAACATTCAGTACTTC.